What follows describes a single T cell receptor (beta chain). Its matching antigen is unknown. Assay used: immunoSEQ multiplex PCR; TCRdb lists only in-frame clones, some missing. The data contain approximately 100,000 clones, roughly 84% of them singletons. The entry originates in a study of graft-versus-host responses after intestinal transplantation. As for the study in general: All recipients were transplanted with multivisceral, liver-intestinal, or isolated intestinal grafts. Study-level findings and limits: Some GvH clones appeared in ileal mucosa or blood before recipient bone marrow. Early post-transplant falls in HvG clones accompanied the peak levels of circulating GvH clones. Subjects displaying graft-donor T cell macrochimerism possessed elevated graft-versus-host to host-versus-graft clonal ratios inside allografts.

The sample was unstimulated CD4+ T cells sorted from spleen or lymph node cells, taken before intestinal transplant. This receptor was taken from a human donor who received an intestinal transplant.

The CDR3: CASSYWTGYNEQFF. The CDR3 nucleotides read TGTGCCAGCAGCTATTGGACAGGGTACAATGAGCAGTTCTTC. The V gene is TRBV2, the J gene TRBJ2-1; 8 bases agree with TRBD1. V shed 6 bases and J 4 bases; nucleotides not matched to a gene: 5. The CDR3 contains 14 residues. Germline V CDR1 and CDR2: SNHLY, FYNNEI.